This T cell receptor beta chain was observed in a study of graft-versus-host responses after intestinal transplantation (dated by TCRdb to the early 2020s). Some background on the complete study: The transplants that recipients got were multivisceral, liver-intestinal, or isolated intestinal. Rather than being sequenced by the commercial service, samples from a few later patients were sequenced in-house on an Illumina MiSeq and processed with MiXCR. After intestinal transplantation, graft-versus-host and host-versus-graft alloreactive T cell clones in the graft, circulation and bone marrow were tracked using bulk TCR-beta CDR3 sequencing. Donor T cell macrochimerism was defined as a peak of at least 4% donor T cells among recipient peripheral blood mononuclear cells. Alloreactive clones were identified by sequencing pre-transplant mixed lymphocyte reaction products and comparing them with unstimulated pre-transplant donor and recipient T cells. All recipients received anti-thymocyte globulin induction followed by maintenance tacrolimus and steroids for roughly three years. A cohort of roughly 25 intestinal transplant recipients, including one retransplant, was enrolled, and 3 patients lacking pretransplant specimens were excluded. Study-level results and caveats: In the allografts of patients with donor T cell macrochimerism, GvH to HvG T cell clonal ratios were high. The conclusions were limited by the relatively low number and heterogeneity of the intestinal transplant patients. GvH clones turned up in recipient bone marrow, with some appearing earlier in ileal mucosa or blood, a pattern consistent with an intestinal mucosal origin. Peak levels of circulating GvH clones were associated with declines in HvG clones early after transplant.

Taken with the paper, the label for time point translates to: cells obtained before transplantation from donor or recipient. CD3+CD4+ and CD3+CD8+ populations were FACS-sorted from unstimulated pre-transplant donor and recipient cells taken from spleen or lymph nodes. The count of this clone is one. The antigen it binds to is not known. No base qualities exist here, and no much larger clone lies one base off it. The receptor library was made with the immunoSEQ multiplex PCR assay. In most patients, genomic DNA was isolated using the Qiagen DNeasy Blood and Tissue Kit and sent frozen to Adaptive Biotechnologies for TCR sequencing. Adaptive Biotechnologies carried out high-throughput TCR-beta CDR3 sequencing of genomic DNA for most patients. For the original study's pipeline: TCR sequencing data for around 19 patients were retrieved from Adaptive's ImmunoSEQ software; three other patients were processed with MiXCR and VDJtools. To correct CD4 versus CD8 sorting errors, any sequence found in both subsets at a frequency ratio below 5:1 was removed. CDR3 nucleotide sequences shared between donor and recipient were removed because their origin could not be assigned. Alloreactive clones required at least 2-fold expansion over unstimulated cells and minimum CFSE-low frequency of 0.002% (template counts) or 0.001% (read counts). A clone was considered mappable if detected in the sequenced pre-transplant spleen, lymph node, or MLR CFSE-low populations of the donor or recipient. The cumulative frequency of alloreactive clones was calculated as a percentage of all sequences, weighted by copy number. TCRdb mirrors the immuneACCESS table, restricted to in-frame sequences. Some clones are absent from its copies; in checked studies, under half trace to an unresolved V gene, and the reason for the others is unknown. V and J calls plus clone size are reproduced from that table; the DNA served to infer D and trimming. In this sample the table shows about 59,000 clones, around 93% of which occur a single time. Around 0.4% of the sample rests with the top ten.

This sequence was found in a human donor who was the organ donor for an intestinal transplant. The sample consisted of unstimulated CD4+ T cells sorted from spleen or lymph node cells, taken before transplant.

The CDR3 sequence is CASSLTGTGYGYTF. Read as DNA, the sequence is TGTGCCAGCAGCTTAACGGGGACAGGTTATGGCTACACCTTC. The rearrangement joined TRBV7-9 to TRBJ1-2, with 8 bases matching TRBD1. The germline V and J ends show losses of 2 bases and 5 bases respectively, and no gene match explains 4 bases of the junction. Sequences SEHNR (CDR1) and FQNEAQ (CDR2) are obtained from the germline V gene (reference sequence). The CDR3, cysteine through phenylalanine, is 14 amino acids long. Left in the record is the CDR3 DNA by itself, 42 bases read in frame from the first base. Reference TRBV7-9 and TRBJ1-2 proteins supply the regions before and after the CDR3; the full variable domain is: DTGVSQNPRHKITKRGQNVTFRCDPISEHNRLYWYRQTLGQGPEFLTYFQNEAQLEKSRLLSDRFSAERPKGSFSTLEIQRTEQGDSAMYLCASSLTGTGYGYTFGSGTRLTVV.